This TCR beta chain was obtained from a study of blood T cell repertoires in COVID-19. Study in general: The study drew acute and convalescent COVID-19 samples from the United States, Italy and Spain.

The V segment lost 2 bases and the J segment 4 bases; nucleotides outside the gene matches: 8. Germline assignment: CDR1 SGHRS and CDR2 YFSETQ. The CDR3 runs 15 residues. This table comes from immunoSEQ multiplex PCR, and its TCRdb copy is limited to in-frame clones, with some not included. The sample consists of about 260,000 clones, about nine tenths of them appearing once. Participants, about 18 to 90 years old, spanned approximately 26 US areas. Within 2 weeks of study entry, exposed participants had contacted a PCR-confirmed or clinician-diagnosed COVID-19 case. The sequence was obtained from a man aged 45-65 years who had been exposed to COVID-19. This chain uses TRBV5-1 with TRBJ1-1, with TRBD1 matching over 7 bases. Sequencing was carried out using PBMCs or T cells enriched from blood (not recorded which). The CDR3 nucleotides read TGCGCCAGCAGCTTAACAGGGGTTCAAGGCACTGAAGCTTTCTTT. This encodes CASSLTGVQGTEAFF.